The clone carrying this T cell receptor (beta chain) was counted only a few times. This sample stems from a study of identical twins. TCRdb recomputed calls from the 5' RACE reads with MiXCR, one row per CDR3 protein. The profile shows some 590,000 distinct CDR3 sequences, nearly 10% of them singletons. Germline CDR1 and CDR2: SGHTA and FQGNSA. CDR3 length: 15 amino acids. V lost 5 bases, J lost 0 bases, and 11 bases lay in between. The data were also submitted as part of a second study, on yellow fever vaccine responses in identical twins.

The rearrangement uses TRBV7-2 and TRBJ2-1; D gene ambiguous. Sequenced input: PBMCs. The TCR sequence derives from a woman between 18 and 30 years old in good health. In DNA form, the CDR3 reads TGTGCCAGCAGCCCCAAGAGTGGCTCCTACAATGAGCAGTTCTTC. It codes for CASSPKSGSYNEQFF.